This TCR beta chain was identified in a study of T cell clonotyping in hematopoietic cell transplantation. Study observations and caveats: No sorting was done, leaving CD4 and CD8 contributions mixed. Pathologically expanded recipient clonotypes increased progressively from day 30 to day 180 as diversity fell. Few recipient clonotypes overlapped donors; over 97% were de novo at given depth.

CDR3 length: 12 amino acids. The germline CDR1 and CDR2 sequences are LNHDA and SQIVND (reference sequence). Between the trimmed V and J ends, which lost 6 bases and 16 bases, there was a span of 18 bases. Assay: immunoSEQ multiplex PCR; the TCRdb copy retains only in-frame clones and omits some. The repertoire includes 7,000 to 8,500 clones, approximately 96% of them detected once, and over 0.4% sits in the top ten. In the case of this clone: Its antigen remains unknown.

Specimen: PBMCs, collected 30 days after allogeneic stem cell transplant. The TCR originated in a male patient aged 40-50 years who had an allogeneic stem cell transplant from a related donor, so the T cells may come from the graft donor. Some clones in this sample may be carry-over from other donors' samples. V usage is TRBV19 and J usage is TRBJ1-4, with D hard to call. The CDR3 nucleotides read TGTGCCAGTAGCGACTCGGTCGGTAGACGGTTTTTT. Protein product: CASSDSVGRRFF. The full variable domain, its missing parts supplied by reference TRBV19 and TRBJ1-4, is DGGITQSPKYLFRKEGQNVTLSCEQNLNHDAMYWYRQDPGQGLRLIYYSQIVNDFQKGDIAEGYSVSREKKESFPLTVTSAQKNPTAFYLCASSDSVGRRFFGSGTQLSVL.